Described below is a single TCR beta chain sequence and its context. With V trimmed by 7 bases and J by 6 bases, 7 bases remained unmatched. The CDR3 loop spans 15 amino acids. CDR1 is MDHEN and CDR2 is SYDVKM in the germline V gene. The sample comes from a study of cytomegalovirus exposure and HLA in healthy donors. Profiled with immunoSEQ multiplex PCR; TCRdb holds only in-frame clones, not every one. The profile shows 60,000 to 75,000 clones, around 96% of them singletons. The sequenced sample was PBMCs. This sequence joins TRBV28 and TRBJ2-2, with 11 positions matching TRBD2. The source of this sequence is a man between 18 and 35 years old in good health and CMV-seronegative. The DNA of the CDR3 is TGTGCCAGCACTCTAGCGGGAGGCCCTCCCGGGGAGCTGTTTTTT. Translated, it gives CASTLAGGPPGELFF.